A selection of T cell receptor beta chains follows, all from one sample in a study of T-cell reconstitution after alpha-beta-depleted transplantation in children. TCRdb reprocessed the PCR reads with MiXCR, giving one entry per CDR3 protein. The data contain 300,000 to 400,000 distinct CDR3 sequences, 10% to 15% of them singletons. Specimen: PBMCs, collected from the stem cell graft. All receptors come from a human donor who donated a stem cell graft to a child with Fanconi anemia. CDR3s include the opening cysteine and the closing phenylalanine or tryptophan. A D gene is named only where the DNA matches it firmly. A row's size may be missing; if present it is once, few, many or a size class.

V gene	clone size	J gene	D gene	CDR3 protein	CDR3 DNA
TRBV3-1	.	TRBJ1-5	TRBD1	CASSQSTGGNQPQHF	TGTGCCAGCAGCCAGAGTACAGGGGGGAATCAGCCCCAGCATTTT
TRBV10-1	.	TRBJ2-7	.	CASSEGAAYEQYF	TGCGCCAGCAGTGAGGGGGCAGCCTACGAGCAGTACTTC
TRBV20-1	few	TRBJ2-5	.	CSARDTRVGSQETQYF	TGCAGTGCTAGAGATACGAGAGTCGGTAGCCAAGAGACCCAGTACTTC
TRBV5-1	.	TRBJ2-1	.	CATKMDTLNEQFF	TGCGCCACCAAGATGGACACCCTCAATGAGCAGTTCTTC
TRBV5-1	few	TRBJ1-1	.	CASSSATPSTEAFF	TGCGCCAGCAGCTCGGCAACCCCGAGCACTGAAGCTTTCTTT
TRBV10-2	many	TRBJ2-5	.	CASSESWEETQYF	TGCGCCAGCAGTGAGTCATGGGAGGAGACCCAGTACTTC
TRBV5-6	.	TRBJ2-7	.	CASSLGADYEQYF	TGTGCCAGCAGCTTAGGGGCCGACTACGAGCAGTACTTC
TRBV5-1	many	TRBJ2-7	.	CASSPRESAYEQYF	TGCGCCAGCAGCCCCCGGGAGTCTGCATACGAGCAGTACTTC
TRBV20-1	few	TRBJ1-1	.	CSAAFGGYEAFF	TGCAGTGCTGCCTTCGGTGGGTATGAAGCTTTCTTT
TRBV12-3/TRBV12-4	many	TRBJ1-1	.	CASSPGWGQSNTEAFF	TGTGCCAGCAGCCCCGGGTGGGGGCAGAGTAACACTGAAGCTTTCTTT
TRBV7-2	.	TRBJ2-5	TRBD2	CASSFSGLVGETQYF	TGTGCCAGCAGCTTTTCAGGACTAGTCGGAGAGACCCAGTACTTC
TRBV19	.	TRBJ1-2	.	CASTTTVGMNYGYTF	TGTGCCAGTACCACGACAGTAGGGATGAACTATGGCTACACCTTC
TRBV5-1	few	TRBJ2-1	.	CASRTEEYNEQFF	TGCGCCAGCAGAACGGAAGAATACAATGAGCAGTTCTTC
TRBV4-2	few	TRBJ1-2	.	CASSQEGLRYGYTF	TGTGCCAGCAGCCAAGAGGGGTTGAGGTATGGCTACACCTTC
TRBV7-2	few	TRBJ2-5	.	CASSLDTSWETQYF	TGTGCCAGCAGCTTAGATACTTCCTGGGAGACCCAGTACTTC
TRBV3-1	few	TRBJ1-2	.	CASSQDGWGSGYTF	TGTGCCAGCAGCCAAGATGGATGGGGCAGCGGCTACACCTTC
TRBV10-2	.	TRBJ2-3	.	CASSDRGVSPDTQYF	TGCGCCAGCAGTGACAGGGGGGTCAGTCCAGATACGCAGTATTTT
TRBV5-1	.	TRBJ2-7	.	CASSLEATSGGEQYF	TGCGCCAGCAGCTTGGAAGCGACTAGTGGCGGCGAGCAGTACTTC
TRBV28	.	TRBJ1-5	.	CASSPSRGWSQPQHF	TGTGCCAGCAGCCCGTCCAGGGGATGGAGTCAGCCCCAGCATTTT
TRBV20-1	many	TRBJ1-1	.	CSAGDRILNTEAFF	TGCAGTGCGGGGGACCGAATTTTGAACACTGAAGCTTTCTTT
TRBV6-2/TRBV6-3	few	TRBJ1-5	.	CASSYYPIAASSNQPQHF	TGTGCCAGCAGTTACTACCCCATCGCAGCCTCAAGCAATCAGCCCCAGCATTTT
TRBV30	.	TRBJ2-7	.	CAWSGQAAYEQYF	TGTGCCTGGAGTGGACAGGCAGCCTACGAGCAGTACTTC
TRBV28	many	TRBJ2-2	.	CASSSMNTGELFF	TGTGCCAGCAGCTCAATGAACACCGGGGAGCTGTTTTTT
TRBV5-6	few	TRBJ1-2	.	CASSTGTSNYGYTF	TGTGCCAGCAGCACCGGGACATCTAACTATGGCTACACCTTC
TRBV4-1	.	TRBJ1-6	TRBD1	CASSEEGSQGDSPLHF	TGCGCCAGCAGCGAAGAAGGGAGTCAGGGGGATTCACCCCTCCACTTT
TRBV10-2	.	TRBJ2-7	TRBD2	CASRDPGTSGGSSYEQYF	TGCGCCAGCAGAGACCCCGGGACTAGCGGGGGAAGCTCCTACGAGCAGTACTTC
TRBV27	.	TRBJ2-1	TRBD2	CASSPSSGGRIEEFF	TGTGCCAGCAGTCCGTCTAGCGGGGGAAGGATTGAGGAGTTCTTC
TRBV5-1	.	TRBJ1-1	.	CASRGIMNTEAFF	TGCGCCAGCAGGGGCATTATGAACACTGAAGCTTTCTTT
TRBV12-3/TRBV12-4	many	TRBJ1-5	.	CASSFGHNQPQHF	TGTGCCAGCAGTTTTGGACACAATCAGCCCCAGCATTTT
TRBV20-1	many	TRBJ2-4	.	CSARDRGAKNIQYF	TGCAGTGCTAGAGATCGAGGGGCCAAAAACATTCAGTACTTC
TRBV14	many	TRBJ2-5	.	CASSLSPETQYF	TGTGCCAGCAGCCTTTCTCCAGAGACCCAGTACTTC
TRBV2	.	TRBJ1-1	.	CASKQMGAEAFF	TGTGCCAGCAAACAAATGGGAGCCGAAGCTTTCTTT
TRBV6-5	.	TRBJ1-1	TRBD1	CASSYSLGTGANTEAFF	TGTGCCAGCAGTTACTCTTTGGGGACAGGAGCTAACACTGAAGCTTTCTTT
TRBV3-1	few	TRBJ2-3	.	CASSQEKGLGSDTQYF	TGTGCCAGCAGCCAAGAGAAGGGGCTAGGATCAGATACGCAGTATTTT
TRBV5-6	.	TRBJ2-1	.	CASNPFLRKGSAQFF	TGTGCCAGCAACCCGTTCCTGAGGAAGGGCAGCGCGCAGTTCTTC
TRBV7-2	.	TRBJ1-2	TRBD1	CASSLQGSTYGYTF	TGTGCCAGCAGCCTACAGGGGTCGACCTATGGCTACACCTTC
TRBV29-1	.	TRBJ1-1	TRBD1	CSVGLQGGNTEAFF	TGCAGCGTGGGACTCCAGGGGGGGAACACTGAAGCTTTCTTT
TRBV7-2	.	TRBJ2-2	.	CASSSPAPGELFF	TGTGCCAGCAGCTCCCCTGCCCCCGGGGAGCTGTTTTTT
TRBV12-3/TRBV12-4	.	TRBJ1-1	.	CASTLRVDGEAFF	TGTGCCAGCACCCTCAGGGTTGACGGTGAAGCTTTCTTT
TRBV5-1	.	TRBJ2-1	TRBD2	CASSWEGRYEQFF	TGCGCCAGCAGCTGGGAGGGTCGGTATGAGCAGTTCTTC
TRBV5-5	.	TRBJ1-6	.	CASSSEWGRSPLHF	TGTGCCAGCAGCTCCGAATGGGGGAGGTCACCCCTCCACTTT
TRBV12-3/TRBV12-4	few	TRBJ1-1	.	CASSPGSANTEAFF	TGTGCCAGCAGCCCGGGCAGCGCGAACACTGAAGCTTTCTTT
TRBV6-5	.	TRBJ2-2	.	CASSYSGDGDTGELFF	TGTGCCAGCAGTTACTCGGGAGACGGTGACACCGGGGAGCTGTTTTTT
TRBV2	.	TRBJ1-5	TRBD1	CASSGGMTGYQPQHF	TGTGCCAGCAGCGGGGGGATGACAGGGTATCAGCCCCAGCATTTT
TRBV20-1	many	TRBJ2-5	.	CSADPQRFSSETQYF	TGCAGTGCCGACCCGCAGAGGTTTTCGTCAGAGACCCAGTACTTC
TRBV29-1	many	TRBJ2-7	TRBD1	CSAGQGRGYEQYF	TGCAGCGCCGGACAGGGTCGGGGCTACGAGCAGTACTTC
TRBV5-1	.	TRBJ1-2	.	CASSLDVLRGYTF	TGCGCCAGCAGCTTGGATGTACTTCGAGGCTACACCTTC
TRBV7-2	many	TRBJ1-2	.	CASSLREGNGYTF	TGTGCCAGCAGCCTACGGGAGGGTAATGGCTACACCTTC
TRBV20-1	.	TRBJ2-1	.	CSARDIIEQFF	TGCAGTGCTAGAGATATCATAGAGCAGTTCTTC
TRBV28	.	TRBJ2-7	.	CASGPSGSLYEQYF	TGTGCCAGCGGCCCTTCGGGCAGTCTCTACGAGCAGTACTTC
TRBV5-1	medium-sized	TRBJ2-5	TRBD2	CASSLQGGETQYF	TGCGCCAGCAGCTTGCAGGGAGGGGAGACCCAGTACTTC
TRBV20-1	few	TRBJ2-5	TRBD2	CSATLAGETQYF	TGCAGTGCAACACTAGCGGGGGAGACCCAGTACTTC
TRBV13	few	TRBJ2-3	.	CASSAQSGTDTQYF	TGTGCCAGCAGCGCCCAGAGCGGCACAGATACGCAGTATTTT
TRBV11-2	many	TRBJ1-1	.	CASSFQGHEDTEAFF	TGTGCCAGCAGCTTCCAGGGACACGAGGACACTGAAGCTTTCTTT
TRBV10-3	many	TRBJ2-2	.	CAISESEQNTGELFF	TGTGCCATCAGTGAGTCGGAACAGAACACCGGGGAGCTGTTTTTT
TRBV29-1	many	TRBJ1-5	TRBD1	CSVRGQANQPQHF	TGCAGCGTGAGGGGACAGGCCAATCAGCCCCAGCATTTT
TRBV6-2/TRBV6-3	many	TRBJ2-5	.	CASSPREETQYF	TGTGCCAGCAGTCCCCGGGAAGAGACCCAGTACTTC